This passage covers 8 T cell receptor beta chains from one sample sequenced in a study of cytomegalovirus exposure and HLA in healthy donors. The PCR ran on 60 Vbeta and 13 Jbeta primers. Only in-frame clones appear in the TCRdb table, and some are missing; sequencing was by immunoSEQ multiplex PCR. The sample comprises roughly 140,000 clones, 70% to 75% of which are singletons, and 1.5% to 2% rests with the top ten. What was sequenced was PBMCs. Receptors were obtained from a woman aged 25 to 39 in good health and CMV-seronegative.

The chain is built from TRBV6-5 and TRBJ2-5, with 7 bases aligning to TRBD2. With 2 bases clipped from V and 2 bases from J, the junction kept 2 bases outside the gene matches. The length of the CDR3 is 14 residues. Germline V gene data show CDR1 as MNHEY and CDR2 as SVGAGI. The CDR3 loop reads CASSYHGGQETQYF. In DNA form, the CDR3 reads TGTGCCAGCAGTTACCACGGGGGGCAAGAGACCCAGTACTTC.

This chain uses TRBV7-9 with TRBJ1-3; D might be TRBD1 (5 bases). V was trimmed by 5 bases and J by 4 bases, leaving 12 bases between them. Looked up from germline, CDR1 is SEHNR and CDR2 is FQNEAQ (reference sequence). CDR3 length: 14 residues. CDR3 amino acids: CASSIGGPGNTIYF. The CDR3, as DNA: TGTGCCAGCAGCATCGGGGGTCCGGGAAACACCATATATTTT. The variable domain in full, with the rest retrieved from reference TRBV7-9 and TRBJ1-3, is DTGVSQNPRHKITKRGQNVTFRCDPISEHNRLYWYRQTLGQGPEFLTYFQNEAQLEKSRLLSDRFSAERPKGSFSTLEIQRTEQGDSAMYLCASSIGGPGNTIYFGEGSWLTVV.

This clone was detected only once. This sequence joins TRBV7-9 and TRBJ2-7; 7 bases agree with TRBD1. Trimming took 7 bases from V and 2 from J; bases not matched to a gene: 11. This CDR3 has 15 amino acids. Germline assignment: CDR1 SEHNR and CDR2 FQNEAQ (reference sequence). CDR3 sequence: CASTNFRDRAYEQYF. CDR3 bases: TGTGCCAGCACCAACTTCCGGGACAGAGCCTACGAGCAGTACTTC.

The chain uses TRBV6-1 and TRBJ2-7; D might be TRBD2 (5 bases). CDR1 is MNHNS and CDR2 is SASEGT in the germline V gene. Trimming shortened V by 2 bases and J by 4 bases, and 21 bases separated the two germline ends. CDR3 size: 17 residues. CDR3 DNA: TGTGCCAGCAGTGAAAGATGGACGCCGGGGAAGGGTTACGAGCAGTACGTC. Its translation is CASSERWTPGKGYEQYV.

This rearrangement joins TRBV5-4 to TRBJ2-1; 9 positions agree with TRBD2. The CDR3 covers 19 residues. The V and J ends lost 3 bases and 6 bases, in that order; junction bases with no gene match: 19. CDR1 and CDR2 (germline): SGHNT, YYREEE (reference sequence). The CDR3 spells CASSSIPPQRGAPFNEQFF. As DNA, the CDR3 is TGTGCCAGCAGCTCGATTCCCCCCCAGCGGGGGGCCCCATTCAATGAGCAGTTCTTC.

In DNA form, the CDR3 reads TGTGCCAGCAGCGTCGAAGGGGGTGAAGCTTTCTTT. Protein sequence: CASSVEGGEAFF. This chain links TRBV9 with TRBJ1-1; a possible D gene is TRBD1 (6 bases). Germline V CDR1 and CDR2: SGDLS, YYNGEE. The ends were cut back, 2 bases at V and 7 bases at J, with 9 bases in the middle. This CDR3 comprises 12 residues.

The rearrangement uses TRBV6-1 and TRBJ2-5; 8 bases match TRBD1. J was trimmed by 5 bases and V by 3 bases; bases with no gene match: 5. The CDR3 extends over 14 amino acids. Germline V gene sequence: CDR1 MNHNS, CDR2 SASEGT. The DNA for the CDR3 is TGTGCCAGCAGTGACAGGGGGCCGGTGGAGACCCAGTACTTC. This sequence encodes CASSDRGPVETQYF.

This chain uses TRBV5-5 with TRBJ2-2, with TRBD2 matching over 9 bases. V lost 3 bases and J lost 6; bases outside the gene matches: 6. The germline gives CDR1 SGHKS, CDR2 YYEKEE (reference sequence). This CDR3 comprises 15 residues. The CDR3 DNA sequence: TGTGCCAGCAGCTCTATAGCGGGGGAACCCGGGGAGCTGTTTTTT. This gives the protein CASSSIAGEPGELFF.